Listed here are 17 T cell receptor beta chains from one sample, sequenced in a study of T cell responses to AZD1222 COVID-19 vaccine. Assay: immunoSEQ multiplex PCR; the TCRdb copy retains only in-frame clones and omits some. Here the sample spans some 200,000 clones, more than 80% being singletons. Here the sequenced sample was peripheral blood, taken on day 0 of AZD1222 vaccination. The receptors come from an adult in good health.

The chain couples TRBV12-3 or TRBV12-4 to TRBJ2-1; D not resolved. Trimming took 3 bases from V and 8 from J, leaving 8 bases between them. The CDR3 spans 12 residues. CDR3: CASSFSLYEQFF. The CDR3 DNA is TGTGCCAGCAGTTTTTCACTCTATGAGCAGTTCTTC.

The chain links TRBV6-5 to TRBJ1-5; tentative D call: TRBD1 (6 bases). This CDR3 spans 14 amino acids. The V gene lost 4 bases and the J gene lost 5 bases, with 12 bases spanning the gap. Germline CDR1 reads MNHEY; CDR2 reads SVGAGI. The CDR3, as DNA: TGTGCCAGCAGTTCGGGGGCCGTGGATCAGCCCCAGCATTTT. Encoded protein: CASSSGAVDQPQHF.

This chain connects TRBV7-9 to TRBJ2-3, with D possibly called TRBD1 or TRBD2 (6 bases each). V lost 2 bases to trimming and J lost 9 bases, with 21 bases between them. Germline CDR1 and CDR2: SEHNR and FQNEAQ (reference sequence). The CDR3 loop spans 16 amino acids. DNA for the CDR3: TGTGCCAGCAGCTTATTATTCTCCGGGGGCCGCTTGACGCAGTATTTT. Protein product: CASSLLFSGGRLTQYF.

The rearrangement links TRBV25-1 to TRBJ2-1; the match to TRBD1 covers 8 bases. CDR1 and CDR2 (germline): MGHDK, SYGVNS. This CDR3 is 13 amino acids long. The trim removed 4 bases at V and 8 bases at J, leaving 4 bases unmatched. The CDR3: CASSADRVHEQFF. The CDR3 region has the DNA TGTGCCAGCAGTGCGGACAGGGTCCATGAGCAGTTCTTC.

The rearrangement links TRBV5-6 to TRBJ1-2, with unresolved D. This CDR3 comprises 16 residues. Germline lookup yields CDR1 SGHDT and CDR2 YYEEEE. The germline V and J ends were trimmed by 1 base and 6 bases, with 19 bases remaining between them. CDR3 nucleotide sequence: TGTGCCAGCAGCTTGTTCGGTGTGGCGGGAGTCAATGGCTACACCTTC. Translating gives CASSLFGVAGVNGYTF.

The CDR3 DNA reads TGTGCCAGCAGCCAAGGGACAGTAGACTCTGGAAACACCATATATTTT. This encodes CASSQGTVDSGNTIYF. The V and J genes are TRBV3-1 (or the pseudogene TRBV3-2) and TRBJ1-3; possible D gene TRBD1, 6 bases. Germline V gene data show CDR1 as LGHDT and CDR2 as YNNKEL (reference sequence). The CDR3 is made up of 16 amino acids. V was pared by 1 base and J by 0 bases, with 10 bases between.

This sequence joins TRBV5-1 and TRBJ1-4; tentative D call: TRBD1 (5 bases). The CDR3 has 14 residues. Trimming stripped 4 bases from V and 3 bases from J, with 10 bases between. Germline loops: CDR1 SGHRS, CDR2 YFSETQ. The CDR3 spells CASSPGGANEKLFF. As DNA, the CDR3 is TGCGCCAGCAGCCCCGGGGGAGCTAATGAAAAACTGTTTTTT.

The chain couples TRBV29-1 to TRBJ2-3; D ambiguous. CDR1 is SQVTM, CDR2 ANQGSEA, per germline. Trimming cost V 3 bases and J 4 bases, with 8 bases left between them. This CDR3 has 12 residues. CDR3: CSVEVAADTQYF. In DNA form, the CDR3 reads TGCAGCGTTGAGGTTGCGGCAGATACGCAGTATTTT.

The chain employs TRBV7-6 and TRBJ1-2; possibly TRBD1 for D (6 bases). The CDR3 loop spans 16 amino acids. Trimming removed 1 base from V and 7 bases from J, with 19 bases in between. Per the germline V gene, CDR1 is SGHVS and CDR2 is FNYEAQ. CDR3 nucleotides: TGTGCCAGCAGCTTAGTAACAGGGTCTGGTGGTATTGGCTACACCTTC. This gives the protein CASSLVTGSGGIGYTF. Using reference TRBV7-6 and TRBJ1-2 for the parts outside the CDR3, the full variable domain is GAGVSQSPRYKVTKRGQDVALRCDPISGHVSLYWYRQALGQGPEFLTYFNYEAQQDKSGLPNDRFSAERPEGSISTLTIQRTEQRDSAMYRCASSLVTGSGGIGYTFGSGTRLTVV.

This rearrangement joins TRBV2 to TRBJ1-5, with D perhaps matching TRBD1 (6 bases). Germline values: CDR1 SNHLY, CDR2 FYNNEI. The V end was cut by 6 bases, the J end by 10 bases, with 16 bases between. The CDR3 runs to 13 residues. CDR3 amino acids: CASSATGGGPQHF. Here the CDR3 DNA reads TGTGCCAGCAGCGCGACAGGCGGGGGCCCCCAGCATTTT.

V is TRBV19 and J is TRBJ1-1; D gene unclear. The V end lost 3 bases, the J end lost 0 bases, and 5 bases lay between the germline ends. CDR1 LNHDA and CDR2 SQIVND come from the germline V gene (reference sequence). The CDR3 totals 13 residues. The DNA of the CDR3 is TGTGCCAGTAGTATTAAAGTGAACACTGAAGCTTTCTTT. Residues: CASSIKVNTEAFF.

This clone was seen just once. J is TRBJ2-7 and V is TRBV23-1, with 7 positions matching TRBD1. TRBV23-1 is an open reading frame, and its role is uncertain. CDR3 length equals 15 residues. V trimming: 10 bases; J trimming: 6 bases; junction bases outside the gene matches: 18. CDR3 DNA: TGCGCCATCGTACAGGGGTTCAAAGGGTGGGGCGAGCAGTACTTC. Translation: CAIVQGFKGWGEQYF.

This clone was seen only once. V usage is TRBV11-3 and J usage is TRBJ2-7; maybe TRBD1 (5 bases). Trimming took 5 bases from V and 3 from J, leaving 8 bases between them. Germline V gene sequence: CDR1 SGHNT, CDR2 YENEEA. This CDR3 has 12 residues. CDR3 bases: TGTGCCAGCAGCGGAGACAGCTACGAGCAGTACTTC. This codes for CASSGDSYEQYF. Based on the CDR3 plus reference TRBV11-3 and TRBJ2-7, the full variable domain is EAGVVQSPRYKIIEKKQPVAFWCNPISGHNTLYWYLQNLGQGPELLIRYENEEAVDDSQLPKDRFSAERLKGVDSTLKIQPAELGDSAVYLCASSGDSYEQYFGPGTRLTVT.

In the case of this clone: Its ends do not fully match the called genes, so a read error is possible. The chain uses TRBV19 and TRBJ1-2; D perhaps matches TRBD1 (6 bases). The CDR3 is 14 amino acids. Germline CDR1 LNHDA, CDR2 SQIVND (reference sequence). The DNA for the CDR3 is TGTGCCAGTACTATACAGGGCTCCCAAGGGGGCTACACCTTC. Amino acids: CASTIQGSQGGYTF. Using reference TRBV19 and TRBJ1-2 for the parts outside the CDR3, the full variable domain is DGGITQSPKYLFRKEGQNVTLSCEQNLNHDAMYWYRQDPGQGLRLIYYSQIVNDFQKGDIAEGYSVSREKKESFPLTVTSAQKNPTAFYLCASTIQGSQGGYTFGSGTRLTVV.

V usage is TRBV2 and J usage is TRBJ2-4, with D perhaps assigned TRBD1 or TRBD2 (6 bases each). In germline, CDR1 is SNHLY, CDR2 FYNNEI. The CDR3 is made up of 17 amino acids. The V gene lost 4 bases and the J gene lost 0 bases, with 16 bases spanning the gap. The CDR3 sequence: CASSGGGGPLAKNIQYF. CDR3 coding DNA: TGTGCCAGCAGTGGAGGAGGGGGGCCGCTAGCCAAAAACATTCAGTACTTC. The whole variable domain, filled in from reference TRBV2 and TRBJ2-4, reads EPEVTQTPSHQVTQMGQEVILRCVPISNHLYFYWYRQILGQKVEFLVSFYNNEISEKSEIFDDQFSVERPDGSNFTLKIRSTKLEDSAMYFCASSGGGGPLAKNIQYFGAGTRLSVL.

The V and J genes are TRBV14 and TRBJ1-2, with 7 bases fitting TRBD1. Germline values: CDR1 SGHDN, CDR2 FVKESK. The CDR3 has 15 amino acids. The ends lost 5 bases at V and 5 bases at J; junction bases unmatched: 11. CDR3 in amino acids: CASSARQGLFYGYTF. CDR3 in DNA: TGTGCCAGCAGCGCTCGACAGGGACTCTTTTATGGCTACACCTTC.

The V call is TRBV4-2, the J call TRBJ2-7; 14 bases fit TRBD2. The CDR3 length is 15 residues. V lost 4 bases and J lost 7; bases outside the gene matches: 6. The germline V gene has CDR1 LGHNA and CDR2 YNFKEQ. CDR3 in DNA: TGTGCCAGCAGCCGCTCGACTAGCGGGAGGGGGGAGCAGTACTTC. Its translation: CASSRSTSGRGEQYF.